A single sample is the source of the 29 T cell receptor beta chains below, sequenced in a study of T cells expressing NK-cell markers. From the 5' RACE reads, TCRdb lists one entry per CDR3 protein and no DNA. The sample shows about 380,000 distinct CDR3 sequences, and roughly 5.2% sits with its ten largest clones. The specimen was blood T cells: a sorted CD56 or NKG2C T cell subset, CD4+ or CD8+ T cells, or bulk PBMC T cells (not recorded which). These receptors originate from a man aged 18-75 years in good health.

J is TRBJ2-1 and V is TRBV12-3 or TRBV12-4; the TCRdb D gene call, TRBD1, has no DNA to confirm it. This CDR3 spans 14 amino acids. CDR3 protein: CASTFSGGANEQFF.

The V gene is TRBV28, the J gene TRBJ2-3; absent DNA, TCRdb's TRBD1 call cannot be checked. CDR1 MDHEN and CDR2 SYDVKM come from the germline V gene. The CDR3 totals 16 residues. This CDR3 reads CASRTRLTGGTHTQYF.

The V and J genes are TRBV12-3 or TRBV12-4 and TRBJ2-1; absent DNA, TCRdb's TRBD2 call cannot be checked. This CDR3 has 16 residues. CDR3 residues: CASSPSSSGGDNEQFF.

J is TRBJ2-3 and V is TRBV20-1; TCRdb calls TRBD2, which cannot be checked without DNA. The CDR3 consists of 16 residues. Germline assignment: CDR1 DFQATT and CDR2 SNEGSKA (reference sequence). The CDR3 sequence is CSARSTKAGSTDTQYF.

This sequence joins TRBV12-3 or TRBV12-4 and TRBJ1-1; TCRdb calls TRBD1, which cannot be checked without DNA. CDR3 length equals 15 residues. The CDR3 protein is CASTDRTGANTEAFF.

The CDR3 spells CASSFIPRTGENSPLHF. The V call is TRBV12-3 or TRBV12-4, the J call TRBJ1-6; lacking DNA, the TRBD1 call made by TCRdb goes unchecked. This CDR3 is built from 17 residues.

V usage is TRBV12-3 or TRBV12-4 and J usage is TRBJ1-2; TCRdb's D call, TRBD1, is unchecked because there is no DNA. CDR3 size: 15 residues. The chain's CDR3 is CASTLPSQGKHGYTF.

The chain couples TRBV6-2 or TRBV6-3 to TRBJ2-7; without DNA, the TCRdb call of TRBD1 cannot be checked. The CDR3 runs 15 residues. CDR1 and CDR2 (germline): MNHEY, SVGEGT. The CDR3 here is CASSLAGDFNYEQYF.

CDR3 residues: CASSEGTGGNYGYTF. The chain is built from TRBV5-1 and TRBJ1-2; TCRdb gives TRBD1 as the D gene, but with no DNA this cannot be confirmed. The germline V gene has CDR1 SGHRS and CDR2 YFSETQ. The CDR3 is 15 amino acids.

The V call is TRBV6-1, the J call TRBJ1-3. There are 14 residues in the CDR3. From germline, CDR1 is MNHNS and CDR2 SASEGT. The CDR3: CASRARGAGNTIYF.

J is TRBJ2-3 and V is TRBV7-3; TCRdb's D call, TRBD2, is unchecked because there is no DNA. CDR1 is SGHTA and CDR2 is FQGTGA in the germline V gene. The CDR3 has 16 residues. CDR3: CASSPSGTSGATEQYF. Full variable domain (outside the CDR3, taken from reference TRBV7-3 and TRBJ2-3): GAGVSQTPSNKVTEKGKYVELRCDPISGHTALYWYRQSLGQGPEFLIYFQGTGAADDSGLPNDRFFAVRPEGSVSTLKIQRTERGDSAVYLCASSPSGTSGATEQYFGPGTRLTVL.

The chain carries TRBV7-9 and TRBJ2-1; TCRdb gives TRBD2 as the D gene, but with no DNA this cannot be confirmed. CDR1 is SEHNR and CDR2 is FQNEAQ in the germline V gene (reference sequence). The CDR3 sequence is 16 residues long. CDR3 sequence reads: CASSLGGGAGYNEQFF. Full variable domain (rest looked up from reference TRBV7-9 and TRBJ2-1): DTGVSQNPRHKITKRGQNVTFRCDPISEHNRLYWYRQTLGQGPEFLTYFQNEAQLEKSRLLSDRFSAERPKGSFSTLEIQRTEQGDSAMYLCASSLGGGAGYNEQFFGPGTRLTVL.

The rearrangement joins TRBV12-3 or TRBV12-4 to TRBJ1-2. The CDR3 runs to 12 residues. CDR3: CASTNPLYGYTF.

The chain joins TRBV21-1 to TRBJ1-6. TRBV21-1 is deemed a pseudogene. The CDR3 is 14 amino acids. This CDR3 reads CASSKKGSDSPLHF.

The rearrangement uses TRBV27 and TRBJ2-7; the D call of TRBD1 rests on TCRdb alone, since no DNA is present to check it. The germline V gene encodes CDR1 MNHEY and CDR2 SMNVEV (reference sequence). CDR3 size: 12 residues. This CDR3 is CASTPGWGEQYF.

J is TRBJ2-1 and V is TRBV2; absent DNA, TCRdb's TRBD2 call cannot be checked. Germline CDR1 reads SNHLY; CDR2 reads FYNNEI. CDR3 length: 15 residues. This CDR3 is CASSGTSGASREQFF.

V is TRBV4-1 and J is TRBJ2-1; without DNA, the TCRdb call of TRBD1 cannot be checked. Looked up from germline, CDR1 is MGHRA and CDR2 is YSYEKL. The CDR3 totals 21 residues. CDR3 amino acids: CASSQEPTLAGEQAYYNEQFF.

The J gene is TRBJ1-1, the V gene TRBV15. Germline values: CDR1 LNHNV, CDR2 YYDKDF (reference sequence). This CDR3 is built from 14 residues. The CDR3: CATTTDQMNTEAFF.

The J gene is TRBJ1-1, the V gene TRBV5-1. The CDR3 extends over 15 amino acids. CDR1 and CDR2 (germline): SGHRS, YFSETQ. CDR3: CASSLEWGGGTEAFF.

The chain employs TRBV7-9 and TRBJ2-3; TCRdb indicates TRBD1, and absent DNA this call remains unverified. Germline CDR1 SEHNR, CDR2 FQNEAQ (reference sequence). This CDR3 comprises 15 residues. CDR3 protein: CASSQLGQNTDTQYF.

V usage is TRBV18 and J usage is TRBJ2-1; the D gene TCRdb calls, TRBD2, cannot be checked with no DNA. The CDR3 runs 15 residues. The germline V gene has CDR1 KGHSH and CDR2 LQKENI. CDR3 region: CASSDIAGGRHEQFF.

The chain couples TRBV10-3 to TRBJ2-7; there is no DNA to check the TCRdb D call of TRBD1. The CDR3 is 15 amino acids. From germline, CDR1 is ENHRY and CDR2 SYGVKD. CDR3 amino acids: CAISPRGGKTYEQYF.

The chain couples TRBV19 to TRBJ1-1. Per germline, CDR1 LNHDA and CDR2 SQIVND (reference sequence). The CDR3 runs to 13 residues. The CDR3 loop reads CASSISRNTEAFF.

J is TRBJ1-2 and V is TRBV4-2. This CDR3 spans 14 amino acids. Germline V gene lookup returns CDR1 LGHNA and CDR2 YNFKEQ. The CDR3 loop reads CASSQGQGSYGYTF.

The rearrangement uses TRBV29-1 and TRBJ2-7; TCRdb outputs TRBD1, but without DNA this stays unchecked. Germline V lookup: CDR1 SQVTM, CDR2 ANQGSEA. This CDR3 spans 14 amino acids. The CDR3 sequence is CSVLGQAGSYEQYF.

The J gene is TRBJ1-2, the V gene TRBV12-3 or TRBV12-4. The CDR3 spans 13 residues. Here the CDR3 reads CASSPSLSYGYTF.

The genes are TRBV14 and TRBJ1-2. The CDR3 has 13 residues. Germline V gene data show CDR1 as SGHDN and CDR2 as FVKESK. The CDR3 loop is CASSATVNYGYTF.

The CDR3: CASSRGQGTNYGYTF. This sequence joins TRBV5-1 and TRBJ1-2; TCRdb's D call of TRBD1 is untestable without DNA. The CDR3 is made up of 15 amino acids. Per the germline V gene, CDR1 is SGHRS and CDR2 is YFSETQ.

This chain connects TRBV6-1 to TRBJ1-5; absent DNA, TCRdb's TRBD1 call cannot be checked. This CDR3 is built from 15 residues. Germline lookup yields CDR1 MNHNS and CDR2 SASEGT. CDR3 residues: CASSEGVGGYQPQHF.